A selection of T cell receptor beta chains follows, all from one sample in a study of blood T cell repertoires in COVID-19. Assay used: immunoSEQ multiplex PCR; TCRdb lists only in-frame clones, some missing. The sample contains about 300,000 clones, more than 80% of which appear only once. The sequenced material came from peripheral blood. All receptors derive from a woman in her forties or fifties with COVID-19, enrolled during active disease. Each CDR3 is given with its conserved first and last residue. D genes are given only for firm matches. Only some rows state a clone size, as once, few, many or a class for expanded clones.

clone size	V gene	D gene	J gene	CDR3 protein	CDR3 DNA
NA	TRBV7-9	TRBD2	TRBJ2-2	CASSDSGRDTGELFF	TGTGCCAGCAGTGATAGCGGGAGGGATACCGGGGAGCTGTTTTTT
NA	TRBV3-1/TRBV3-2	TRBD1	TRBJ2-7	CASSPPGGEQYF	TGTGCCAGCAGCCCCCCAGGGGGCGAGCAGTACTTC
NA	TRBV11-2	NA	TRBJ1-4	CASSLGSGKLFF	TGTGCCAGCAGCTTAGGGTCGGGGAAACTGTTTTTT
once	TRBV2	NA	TRBJ2-1	CASSDFAGVTYNEQFF	TGTGCCAGCAGTGATTTTGCAGGCGTAACCTACAATGAGCAGTTCTTC
NA	TRBV11-2	TRBD1	TRBJ1-4	CASSQTGPNEKLFF	TGTGCCAGCAGCCAGACAGGGCCTAATGAAAAACTGTTTTTT
NA	TRBV29-1	NA	TRBJ1-2	CSVSVRAIYGYTF	TGCAGCGTTTCCGTGCGTGCGATCTATGGCTACACCTTC
NA	TRBV21-1	NA	TRBJ2-3	CARLTGTSAADTQYF	TGTGCCAGGTTAACCGGGACTAGCGCCGCAGATACGCAGTATTTT
NA	TRBV29-1	NA	TRBJ1-2	CSVEPRDFYYGYTF	TGCAGCGTTGAGCCGCGGGATTTCTACTATGGCTACACCTTC
NA	TRBV5-1	NA	TRBJ2-5	CASSLAGTGSQETQYF	TGCGCCAGCAGCTTGGCGGGCACAGGTTCACAAGAGACCCAGTACTTC
NA	TRBV28	TRBD1	TRBJ2-6	CASSSGQGAGANVLTF	TGTGCCAGCAGTTCCGGACAGGGCGCCGGGGCCAACGTCCTGACTTTC
NA	TRBV4-1	NA	TRBJ2-2	CASSQDHGGGWATGELFF	TGCGCCAGCAGCCAAGATCATGGGGGAGGCTGGGCCACCGGGGAGCTGTTTTTT
NA	TRBV27	TRBD1	TRBJ1-1	CASIDRGRNTEAFF	TGTGCCAGCATAGACAGGGGGAGGAACACTGAAGCTTTCTTT
NA	TRBV19	NA	TRBJ1-5	CASNEVYQPQHF	TGTGCCAGTAACGAGGTTTACCAGCCCCAGCATTTT
NA	TRBV5-1	NA	TRBJ2-1	CASRNGLSYNEQFF	TGCGCCAGCAGAAACGGTCTCTCCTACAATGAGCAGTTCTTC
once	TRBV29-1	TRBD1	TRBJ1-2	CSVAVIEGAGGYTF	TGCAGCGTTGCAGTGATCGAGGGGGCAGGTGGCTACACCTTC
NA	TRBV5-6	NA	TRBJ1-2	CASSLARRTNYGYTF	TGTGCCAGCAGCTTGGCTAGGAGAACTAACTATGGCTACACCTTC
NA	TRBV5-8	TRBD2	TRBJ2-1	CASSFGTTAYNEQFF	TGTGCCAGCAGCTTTGGGACTACGGCTTACAATGAGCAGTTCTTC
NA	TRBV7-2	TRBD2	TRBJ2-7	CASSFTSGSGYEQYF	TGTGCCAGCAGCTTCACTAGCGGGAGTGGCTACGAGCAGTACTTC
NA	TRBV4-2	TRBD2	TRBJ2-1	CASSPAMSGASYNEQFF	TGTGCCAGCAGCCCCGCCATGAGCGGGGCCTCCTACAATGAGCAGTTCTTC
NA	TRBV2	TRBD1	TRBJ1-2	CASSELDRADGYTF	TGTGCCAGCAGTGAACTAGACAGGGCCGATGGCTACACCTTC
NA	TRBV6-5	TRBD2	TRBJ2-3	CASGLAVITDTQYF	TGTGCCAGCGGGCTAGCGGTAATCACAGATACGCAGTATTTT
NA	TRBV10-3	TRBD1	TRBJ1-2	CAISGQGSNYGYTF	TGTGCCATCAGTGGACAGGGTAGCAACTATGGCTACACCTTC
NA	TRBV4-2	TRBD1	TRBJ1-1	CASSQEGLDRGNLKLMNTEAFF	TGTGCCAGCAGCCAAGAAGGTCTGGACAGGGGGAACCTGAAGCTGATGAACACTGAAGCTTTCTTT
NA	TRBV4-1	TRBD1	TRBJ1-3	CASSRGQGSGNTIYF	TGCGCCAGCAGCCGAGGACAGGGGTCTGGAAACACCATATATTTT
NA	TRBV5-4	NA	TRBJ2-7	CASSLRDNSYEQYF	TGTGCCAGCAGTCTACGGGACAACTCCTACGAGCAGTACTTC
NA	TRBV18	NA	TRBJ2-5	CASSPSGVQETQYF	TGTGCCAGCTCACCTTCGGGGGTACAAGAGACCCAGTACTTC
NA	TRBV9	NA	TRBJ2-2	CASSPRTANTGELFF	TGTGCCAGCAGCCCCCGGACAGCGAACACCGGGGAGCTGTTTTTT
NA	TRBV11-1	TRBD2	TRBJ2-1	CASSLRTSGYNEQFF	TGTGCCAGCAGCTTGAGGACTAGCGGGTACAATGAGCAGTTCTTC
NA	TRBV30	NA	TRBJ2-5	CAWSIGSGTTQETQYF	TGTGCCTGGAGCATAGGTTCCGGGACAACTCAAGAGACCCAGTACTTC
few	TRBV5-1	TRBD2	TRBJ2-1	CASSLGGSSYNEQFF	TGCGCCAGCAGCTTAGGCGGGAGCTCCTACAATGAGCAGTTCTTC
once	TRBV30	TRBD2	TRBJ2-6	CAWRGGLAGSGANVLTF	TGTGCCTGGAGGGGGGGACTAGCGGGATCTGGGGCCAACGTCCTGACTTTC
NA	TRBV5-4	NA	TRBJ2-2	CASSLDRNTGELFF	TGTGCCAGCAGCTTGGACAGGAACACCGGGGAGCTGTTTTTT
medium-sized	TRBV24-1	TRBD1	TRBJ2-7	CATSEGGQGAPEQYF	TGTGCCACCAGTGAGGGTGGGCAGGGGGCCCCCGAGCAGTACTTC
NA	TRBV6-1	TRBD2	TRBJ2-2	CASSEHGGRAITGELFF	TGTGCCAGCAGTGAACATGGCGGGAGGGCCATAACCGGGGAGCTGTTTTTT
NA	TRBV5-1	NA	TRBJ1-1	CASSLSVGAGANTEAFF	TGCGCCAGCAGCTTGTCAGTGGGGGCAGGGGCGAACACTGAAGCTTTCTTT
NA	TRBV3-1/TRBV3-2	NA	TRBJ1-4	CASSQVFATNEKLFF	TGTGCCAGCAGCCAAGTCTTCGCAACTAATGAAAAACTGTTTTTT
NA	TRBV30	NA	TRBJ2-1	CAWSDFGGQIKQFF	TGTGCCTGGAGTGATTTCGGGGGGCAAATTAAGCAGTTCTTC
NA	TRBV3-1/TRBV3-2	NA	TRBJ2-5	CASSAYGTQYF	TGTGCCAGCAGTGCGTACGGGACCCAGTACTTC
few	TRBV29-1	TRBD2	TRBJ2-3	CSVQRENDLTDTQYF	TGCAGCGTGCAGCGGGAGAACGATCTCACAGATACGCAGTATTTT
NA	TRBV4-3	TRBD2	TRBJ2-1	CASSRIGTSGKGKYNEQFF	TGCGCCAGCAGCCGAATAGGGACTAGCGGGAAAGGAAAGTACAATGAGCAGTTCTTC
NA	TRBV9	TRBD1	TRBJ2-7	CASSPGGEQYF	TGTGCCAGCAGCCCAGGGGGCGAGCAGTACTTC
NA	TRBV19	TRBD2	TRBJ2-1	CASTAIAGGPYNEQFF	TGTGCCAGTACCGCAATAGCGGGAGGGCCCTACAATGAGCAGTTCTTC
NA	TRBV11-2	TRBD1	TRBJ2-5	CASSQQGYLFRAQYF	TGTGCCAGCAGCCAACAGGGGTATTTGTTTAGGGCCCAGTACTTC
NA	TRBV18	NA	TRBJ1-5	CASSPSTGQQPQHF	TGTGCCAGCTCACCATCTACAGGGCAACAGCCCCAGCATTTT
NA	TRBV30	NA	TRBJ2-1	CAWSKPVLVPSNNEQFF	TGTGCCTGGAGTAAACCCGTCCTAGTCCCCTCAAACAATGAGCAGTTCTTC